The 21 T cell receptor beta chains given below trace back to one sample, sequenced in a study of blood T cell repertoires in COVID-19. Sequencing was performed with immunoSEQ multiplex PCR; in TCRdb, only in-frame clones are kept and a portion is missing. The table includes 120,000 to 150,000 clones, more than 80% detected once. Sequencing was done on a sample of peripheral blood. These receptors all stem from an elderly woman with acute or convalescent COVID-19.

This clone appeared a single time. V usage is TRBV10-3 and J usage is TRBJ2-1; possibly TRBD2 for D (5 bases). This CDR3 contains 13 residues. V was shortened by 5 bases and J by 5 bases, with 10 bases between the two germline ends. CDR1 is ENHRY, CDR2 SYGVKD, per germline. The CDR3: CAISFSGNNEQFF. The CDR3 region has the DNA TGTGCCATCAGTTTTTCCGGGAACAATGAGCAGTTCTTC.

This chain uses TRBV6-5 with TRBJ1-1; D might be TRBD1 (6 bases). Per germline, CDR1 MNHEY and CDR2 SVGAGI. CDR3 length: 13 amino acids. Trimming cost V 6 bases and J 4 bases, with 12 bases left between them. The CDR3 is CASSSRGGTEAFF. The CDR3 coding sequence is TGTGCCAGCAGCTCGCGAGGGGGCACTGAAGCTTTCTTT.

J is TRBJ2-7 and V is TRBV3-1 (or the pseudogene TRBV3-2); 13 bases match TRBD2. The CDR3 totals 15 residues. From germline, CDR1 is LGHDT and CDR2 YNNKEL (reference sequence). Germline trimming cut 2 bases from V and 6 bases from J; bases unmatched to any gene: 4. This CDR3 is CASSQTSGGAPEQYF. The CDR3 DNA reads TGTGCCAGCAGCCAAACTAGCGGGGGGGCCCCCGAGCAGTACTTC.

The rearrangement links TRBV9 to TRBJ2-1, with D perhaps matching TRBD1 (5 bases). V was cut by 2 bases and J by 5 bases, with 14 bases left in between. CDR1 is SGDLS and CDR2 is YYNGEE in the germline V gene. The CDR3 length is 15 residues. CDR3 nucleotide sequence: TGTGCCAGCAGCGTGGGCGGACAAATCAACAATGAGCAGTTCTTC. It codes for CASSVGGQINNEQFF.

CDR3 region: CASSKQWFRGRDTQYF. The DNA of the CDR3 is TGTGCCAGCAGCAAACAATGGTTCAGGGGAAGGGATACGCAGTATTTT. The chain employs TRBV21-1 and TRBJ2-3; the table assigns TRBD1, which was not confirmed against the DNA. TRBV21-1 is listed as a pseudogene. The CDR3 spans 16 residues.

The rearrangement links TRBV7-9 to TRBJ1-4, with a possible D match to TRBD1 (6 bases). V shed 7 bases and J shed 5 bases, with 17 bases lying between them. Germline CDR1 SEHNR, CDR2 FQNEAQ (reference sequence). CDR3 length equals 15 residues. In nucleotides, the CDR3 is TGTGCCAGCACCGGAGTAGGGGGGGAAAATGAAAAACTGTTTTTT. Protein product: CASTGVGGENEKLFF.

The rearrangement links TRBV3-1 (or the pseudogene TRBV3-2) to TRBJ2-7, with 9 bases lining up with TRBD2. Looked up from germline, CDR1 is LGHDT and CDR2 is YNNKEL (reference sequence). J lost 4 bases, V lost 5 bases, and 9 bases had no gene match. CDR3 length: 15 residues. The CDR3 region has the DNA TGTGCCAGCAGCTCCCATGGTAGCGGGGGTTACGAGCAGTACTTC. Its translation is CASSSHGSGGYEQYF.

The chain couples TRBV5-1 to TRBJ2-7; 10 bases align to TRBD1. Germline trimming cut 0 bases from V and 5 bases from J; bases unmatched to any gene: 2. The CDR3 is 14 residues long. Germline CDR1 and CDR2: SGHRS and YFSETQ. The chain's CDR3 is CASSLGGTGDEQYF. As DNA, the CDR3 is TGCGCCAGCAGCTTGGGTGGGACAGGGGACGAGCAGTACTTC.

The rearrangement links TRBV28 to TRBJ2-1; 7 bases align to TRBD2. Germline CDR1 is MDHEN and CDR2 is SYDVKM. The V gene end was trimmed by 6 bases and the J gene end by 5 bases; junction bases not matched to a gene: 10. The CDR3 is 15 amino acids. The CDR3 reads CASSWARGLDNEQFF. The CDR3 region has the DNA TGTGCCAGCAGCTGGGCGCGGGGGTTGGACAATGAGCAGTTCTTC.

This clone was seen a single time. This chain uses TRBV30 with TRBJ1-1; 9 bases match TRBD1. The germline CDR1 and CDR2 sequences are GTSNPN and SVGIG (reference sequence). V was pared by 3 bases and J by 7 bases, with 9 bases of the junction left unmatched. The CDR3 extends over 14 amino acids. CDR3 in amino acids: CAWSHKTGGIEAFF. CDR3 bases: TGTGCCTGGAGCCATAAGACAGGGGGGATTGAAGCTTTCTTT.

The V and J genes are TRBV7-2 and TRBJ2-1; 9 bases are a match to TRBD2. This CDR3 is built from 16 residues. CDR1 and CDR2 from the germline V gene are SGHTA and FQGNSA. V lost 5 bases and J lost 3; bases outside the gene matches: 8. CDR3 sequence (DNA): TGTGCCAGCAGCCCACGGGGACTAGCCAACTACAATGAGCAGTTCTTC. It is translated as CASSPRGLANYNEQFF.

For the CDR3, the DNA is TGTGCCAGCAGCTTCACAGGGGGCGCGGGGGAGACCCAGTACTTC. This encodes CASSFTGGAGETQYF. J is TRBJ2-5 and V is TRBV7-2; 9 bases are a match to TRBD1. Germline V gene lookup returns CDR1 SGHTA and CDR2 FQGNSA. There are 15 residues in the CDR3. Trimming at V came to 3 bases and at J to 5 bases, leaving 7 bases not matched to a gene.

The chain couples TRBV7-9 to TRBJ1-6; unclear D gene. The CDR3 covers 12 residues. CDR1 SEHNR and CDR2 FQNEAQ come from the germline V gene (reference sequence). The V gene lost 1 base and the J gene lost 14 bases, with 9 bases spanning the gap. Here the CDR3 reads CASSLEAGTLHF. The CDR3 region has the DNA TGTGCCAGCAGCTTAGAGGCAGGCACCCTCCACTTT.

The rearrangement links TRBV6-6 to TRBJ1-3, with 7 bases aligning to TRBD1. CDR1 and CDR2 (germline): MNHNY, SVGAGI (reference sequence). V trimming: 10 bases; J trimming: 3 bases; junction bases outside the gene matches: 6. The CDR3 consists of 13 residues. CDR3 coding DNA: TGTGCCACCAGACAGGGAAGTGGAAACACCATATATTTT. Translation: CATRQGSGNTIYF.

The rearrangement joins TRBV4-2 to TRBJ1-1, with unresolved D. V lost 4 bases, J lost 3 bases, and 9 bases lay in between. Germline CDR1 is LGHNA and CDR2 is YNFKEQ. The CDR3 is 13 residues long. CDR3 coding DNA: TGTGCCAGCAGCCCACAAGGAGACACTGAAGCTTTCTTT. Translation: CASSPQGDTEAFF.

CDR3 amino acids: CASSPEAGSLSQYF. The CDR3 nucleotides are TGTGCCAGCAGCCCCGAGGCCGGCAGCCTGTCACAGTACTTC. The V call is TRBV6-4, the J call TRBJ2-7; D gene unclear. CDR1 and CDR2 (germline): MRHNA, SNTAGT. This CDR3 is 14 amino acids long. V shed 6 bases and J shed 10 bases, with 22 bases lying between them.

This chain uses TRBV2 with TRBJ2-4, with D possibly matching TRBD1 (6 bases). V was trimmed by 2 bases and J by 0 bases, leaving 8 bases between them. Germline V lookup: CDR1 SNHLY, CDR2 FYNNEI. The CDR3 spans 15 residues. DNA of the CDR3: TGTGCCAGCAGTGAATGGACAGTAGCCAAAAACATTCAGTACTTC. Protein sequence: CASSEWTVAKNIQYF.

The CDR3: CASSKEEGHYGYTF. Here the CDR3 DNA reads TGTGCCAGCAGCAAAGAGGAGGGCCACTATGGCTACACCTTC. The rearrangement joins TRBV21-1 to TRBJ1-2. TRBV21-1 is given as a pseudogene. The CDR3 has 14 amino acids.

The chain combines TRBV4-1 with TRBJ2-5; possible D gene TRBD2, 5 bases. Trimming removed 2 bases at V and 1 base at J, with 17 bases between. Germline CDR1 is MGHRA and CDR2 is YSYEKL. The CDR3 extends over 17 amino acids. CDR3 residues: CASSQNLGTAAQETQYF. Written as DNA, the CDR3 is TGCGCCAGCAGCCAAAACCTCGGAACAGCGGCCCAAGAGACCCAGTACTTC.

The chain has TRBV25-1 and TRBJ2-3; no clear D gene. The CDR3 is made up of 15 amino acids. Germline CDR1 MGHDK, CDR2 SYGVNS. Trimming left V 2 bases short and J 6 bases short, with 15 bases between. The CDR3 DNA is TGTGCCAGCAGTGAACAGGCAGCCGATATGGATACGCAGTATTTT. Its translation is CASSEQAADMDTQYF.

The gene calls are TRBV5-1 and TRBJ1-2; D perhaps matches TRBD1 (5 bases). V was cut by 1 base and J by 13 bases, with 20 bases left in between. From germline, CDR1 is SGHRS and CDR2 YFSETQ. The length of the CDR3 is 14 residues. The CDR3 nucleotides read TGCGCCAGCAGCTTGACACAGGTCCCTCTATTTCTCACCTTC. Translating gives CASSLTQVPLFLTF.